These 17 T cell receptor beta chains came from one sample sequenced in a study of T cell clonality in common variable immunodeficiency. Clones were sequenced by immunoSEQ multiplex PCR, and TCRdb holds only the in-frame ones, with some missing. Recorded here are roughly 40,000 clones, none singletons. The sample was peripheral blood mononuclear cells. These TCRs come from a person aged 18-70 years in good health.

This clone was counted at least ten times. The CDR3 goes on 3 residues after the read ends, and that part is filled in from the germline J gene. This sequence joins TRBV5-1 and TRBJ2-1, with 15 nucleotides matching TRBD2. The J segment lost 9 bases and the V segment lost 3 bases, leaving 4 bases of the junction unmatched. The CDR3 contains 15 residues. The germline CDR1 and CDR2 sequences are SGHRS and YFSETQ. The CDR3 bases that were read are TGCGCCAGCAGCTGGACTAGCGGGAGGGCAGGTGAG. The encoded protein is CASSWTSGRAGE. The full-length CDR3 reads as CASSWTSGRAGEQFF.

This clone was counted many times. The read finishes 3 residues shy of the CDR3 end, and the germline J gene is used to complete it. J is TRBJ2-5 and V is TRBV2, with TRBD2 matching 7 bases. V trimming: 0 bases; J trimming: 2 bases; junction bases outside the gene matches: 9. The CDR3 is made up of 17 amino acids. The germline V gene encodes CDR1 SNHLY and CDR2 FYNNEI. Partial CDR3 DNA: TGTGCCAGCAGTGAAGCGGGGAGGGGTCCGGATCAAGAGACC. Encoded protein: CASSEAGRGPDQET. Given in full, the CDR3 is CASSEAGRGPDQETQYF.

This clone was seen at least ten times. The CDR3 end falls 3 residues outside the read, so it is completed with the germline J gene. The gene calls are TRBV7-9 and TRBJ1-2, with D possibly TRBD1 on 6 matching bases. This CDR3 has 13 residues. Trimming pared 3 bases from V and 1 base from J, leaving 6 bases between. Germline V gene lookup returns CDR1 SEHNR and CDR2 FQNEAQ (reference sequence). The sequenced part of the CDR3 DNA is TGTGCCAGCAGCTTGGGACATAACTATGGC. It encodes CASSLGHNYG. The complete CDR3 protein is CASSLGHNYGYTF.

This clone was observed at least ten times. The read is 3 residues too short to cover the CDR3 end, so that end is filled in from the germline J gene. V and J are TRBV7-6 and TRBJ2-2, with 10 bases fitting TRBD2. V was clipped by 4 bases and J by 8 bases; unmatched bases: 7. CDR3 length: 15 residues. Germline lookup yields CDR1 SGHVS and CDR2 FNYEAQ. CDR3 sequence reads: CASSSGLAASGELFF. The part of the CDR3 DNA that was read is TGTGCCAGCAGCTCTGGACTAGCGGCCTCGGGGGAG.

The table lists this clone with many counts. The CDR3 end lies 3 residues beyond the end of the read and is filled in from the germline J gene. The V call is TRBV5-1, the J call TRBJ2-1, with D tentatively TRBD1 (6 bases). The CDR3 runs to 16 residues. V lost 4 bases to trimming and J lost 3 bases, with 17 bases between them. CDR1 is SGHRS and CDR2 is YFSETQ in the germline V gene. The DNA read from the CDR3 is TGCGCCAGCAGCGTCCATCAGGGGTCCCGCTACAATGAG. It specifies CASSVHQGSRYNE. The full CDR3 protein reads CASSVHQGSRYNEQFF. The whole variable domain, remainder taken from reference TRBV5-1 and TRBJ2-1, is KAGVTQTPRYLIKTRGQQVTLSCSPISGHRSVSWYQQTPGQGLQFLFEYFSETQRNKGNFPGRFSGRQFSNSRSEMNVSTLELGDSALYLCASSVHQGSRYNEQFFGPGTRLTVL.

This clone was detected ten times or more. The sequenced part of the CDR3 DNA is TGCAGTGCAGAGACTAGCGGGTATGGGAAGACC. Amino acid sequence: CSAETSGYGKT. The entire CDR3 is CSAETSGYGKTQYF. The V call is TRBV20-1, the J call TRBJ2-5; 10 bases match TRBD2. The read terminates 3 residues before the CDR3 end, so the remaining end is supplied by the germline J gene. The CDR3 runs to 14 residues. The V gene end was trimmed by 6 bases and the J gene end by 6 bases; junction bases not matched to a gene: 10. Germline CDR1 DFQATT, CDR2 SNEGSKA (reference sequence).

In this sample, this clone turned up a few times. From the germline J gene comes the end of the CDR3, since the read stops 3 residues before it. This chain connects TRBV10-2 to TRBJ2-7; TRBD1 agrees at 8 bases. This CDR3 comprises 16 residues. Germline trimming cut 8 bases from V and 5 bases from J; bases unmatched to any gene: 17. The germline gives CDR1 WSHSY, CDR2 SAAADI. The chain's CDR3 is CASGQGKGRGRDEQYF. The sequenced part of the CDR3 DNA is TGCGCCAGCGGGCAAGGTAAGGGCAGGGGGCGGGACGAG.

This clone was seen at least ten times. The missing CDR3 end, 3 residues past where the read stops, is filled in from the germline J gene. The chain has TRBV29-1 and TRBJ2-5, with 11 positions matching TRBD2. The CDR3 length is 14 residues. Germline loops: CDR1 SQVTM, CDR2 ANQGSEA. V shed 3 bases and J 5 bases; nucleotides not matched to a gene: 5. CDR3 in amino acids: CSVDTSGRQETQYF. The part of the CDR3 DNA that was read is TGCAGCGTTGACACTAGCGGGAGACAGGAGACC.

This clone was detected ten times or more. The CDR3 end lies 3 residues beyond the end of the read and is filled in from the germline J gene. The rearrangement uses TRBV30 and TRBJ2-3; D is perhaps TRBD2 (6 bases). The CDR3 is 14 amino acids. The ends were cut back, 3 bases at V and 5 bases at J, with 15 bases in the middle. Germline CDR1 is GTSNPN and CDR2 is SVGIG (reference sequence). The CDR3 DNA, read in part, is TGTGCCTGGAGAATTAGCCGGGGGATAGATACG. Its translation: CAWRISRGIDT. The full CDR3 sequence reads CAWRISRGIDTQYF.

For this clone: The read is 3 residues too short to cover the CDR3 end, so that end is filled in from the germline J gene. This chain joins TRBV29-1 and TRBJ1-6; 8 positions match TRBD1. The CDR3 spans 13 residues. CDR1 SQVTM and CDR2 ANQGSEA come from the germline V gene. V dropped 4 bases and J dropped 8; count of bases not matched to a gene: 4. Incomplete CDR3 DNA: TGCAGCGTTGGGGACAGGCCAGATTCACCC. As protein: CSVGDRPDSP. The complete CDR3 protein is CSVGDRPDSPLHF.

This clone came up many times. The CDR3 end lies 3 residues beyond the end of the read and is filled in from the germline J gene. The V and J genes are TRBV20-1 and TRBJ2-1; perhaps TRBD2 as D (6 bases). Germline CDR1 reads DFQATT; CDR2 reads SNEGSKA (reference sequence). The CDR3 runs to 13 residues. The ends were cut back, 5 bases at V and 2 bases at J, with 10 bases in the middle. The CDR3 protein is CSAGGRTYNEQFF. CDR3 bases read: TGCAGTGCTGGGGGGAGGACCTACAATGAG.

CDR3 DNA, as far as it was read: TGTGCCAGCAGACCCCTAGCGGGAGACGGAGAGACC. As protein: CASRPLAGDGET. The complete CDR3 reads CASRPLAGDGETQYF. The chain employs TRBV7-7 and TRBJ2-5, with TRBD2 matching 10 bases. Read sequence stops 3 residues before the CDR3 end, and the germline J gene provides the missing end. In germline, CDR1 is SSHAT, CDR2 FNYEAQ (reference sequence). This CDR3 comprises 15 residues. Losses at the gene ends were 6 bases for V and 4 bases for J; bases not matched to a gene: 8.

This clone was picked up many times. Read data end 3 residues before the CDR3 end; the end is taken from the germline J gene. This chain links TRBV5-4 with TRBJ2-5; D is unclear. V dropped 4 bases and J dropped 1 base, with 14 bases sitting between them. Germline CDR1 and CDR2: SGHNT and YYREEE (reference sequence). The CDR3 length is 15 residues. The CDR3 DNA, read in part, is TGTGCCAGCAGCGCACAAGGCCAGGCCCAAGAGACC. Amino acid sequence: CASSAQGQAQET. The full-length CDR3 reads as CASSAQGQAQETQYF.

This clone has ten or more counts. The CDR3 end falls 3 residues outside the read, so it is completed with the germline J gene. This rearrangement joins TRBV5-1 to TRBJ2-6, with a weak D call TRBD2 (6 bases). The CDR3 covers 18 residues. Germline loops: CDR1 SGHRS, CDR2 YFSETQ. Trimming took off 1 base at V and 0 bases at J, with 14 bases between the two ends. CDR3 DNA, as far as it was read: TGCGCCAGCAGCTTGACAATTGGACTAACCTCTGGGGCCAACGTC. It specifies CASSLTIGLTSGANV. Given in full, the CDR3 is CASSLTIGLTSGANVLTF. Complete variable domain (other parts from reference TRBV5-1 and TRBJ2-6): KAGVTQTPRYLIKTRGQQVTLSCSPISGHRSVSWYQQTPGQGLQFLFEYFSETQRNKGNFPGRFSGRQFSNSRSEMNVSTLELGDSALYLCASSLTIGLTSGANVLTFGAGSRLTVL.

The sample holds many counts of this clone. The read stops 3 residues short of the end of the CDR3; the missing end is completed from the germline J gene. The gene calls are TRBV5-4 and TRBJ1-1; a possible D gene is TRBD1 (5 bases). The V end lost 3 bases, the J end lost 3 bases, and 15 bases lay between the germline ends. Per the germline V gene, CDR1 is SGHNT and CDR2 is YYREEE (reference sequence). This CDR3 region has 15 residues. The CDR3 here is CASSSGLTRDTEAFF. The covered CDR3 bases are TGTGCCAGCAGCTCGGGACTAACGAGGGACACTGAA.

This clone was observed many times. The read stops 3 residues short of the end of the CDR3; the missing end is completed from the germline J gene. This chain links TRBV7-9 with TRBJ2-2; the D is unclear. V was shortened by 3 bases and J by 6 bases, with 8 bases between the two germline ends. CDR3 length: 13 residues. CDR1 is SEHNR and CDR2 is FQNEAQ in the germline V gene (reference sequence). CDR3 in amino acids: CASSLYTSGELFF. The CDR3 bases that were read are TGTGCCAGCAGCTTGTACACCTCCGGGGAG.

To note about this clone: At one boundary the junction diverges from the germline segment, which might be a read error. The CDR3 end is not reached by the read, which stops 3 residues before it; the germline J gene fills it in. This rearrangement joins TRBV2 to TRBJ2-2; D uncertain. CDR3 size: 13 residues. Germline values: CDR1 SNHLY, CDR2 FYNNEI. Partial CDR3 DNA: TGTGCCGGCAGTGGTTACAAATCCGGGGAG. As protein: CAGSGYKSGE. In full, the CDR3 reads CAGSGYKSGELFF.